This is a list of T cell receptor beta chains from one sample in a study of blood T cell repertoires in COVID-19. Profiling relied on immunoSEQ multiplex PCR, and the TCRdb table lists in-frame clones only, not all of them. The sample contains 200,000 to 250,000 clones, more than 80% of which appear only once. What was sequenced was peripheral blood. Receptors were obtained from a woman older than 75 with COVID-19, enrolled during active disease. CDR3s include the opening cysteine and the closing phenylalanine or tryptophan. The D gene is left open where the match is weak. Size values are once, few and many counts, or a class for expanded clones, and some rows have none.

TGCGCCAGCAGCCAGCGACCACTTCGGGGCACAGATACGCAGTATTTT,CASSQRPLRGTDTQYF,TRBV4-1,-,-,TRBJ2-3
TGTGCCAGCAGCCAAGATCACGGCTACAATGAGCAGTTCTTC,CASSQDHGYNEQFF,TRBV4-2,-,-,TRBJ2-1
TGTGCCAGCTCCGAAACTGCAAATCAGCCCCAGCATTTT,CASSETANQPQHF,TRBV28,-,-,TRBJ1-5
TGTGCCAGTAGTATAAGGGGACAGGGGACCTACGAGCAGTACTTC,CASSIRGQGTYEQYF,TRBV19,TRBD1,-,TRBJ2-7
TGTGCCAGCACGACAGGGGGCGTCTACGAGCAGTACTTC,CASTTGGVYEQYF,TRBV11-3,TRBD1,-,TRBJ2-7
TGTGCCACCAGTGATAGGACTAGCGTGGGTACGCAGTATTTT,CATSDRTSVGTQYF,TRBV24-1,TRBD2,once,TRBJ2-3
TGCAGCGTTGGGGCAGAGAATCAGCCCCAGCATTTT,CSVGAENQPQHF,TRBV29-1,-,-,TRBJ1-5
TGTGCCAGCAGTGTGGGAGACAGGGGGCTCGGTGAAAAACTGTTTTTT,CASSVGDRGLGEKLFF,TRBV2,TRBD1,-,TRBJ1-4
TGCGCCAGCAGCCAGGGACTAGCGGGGGCCGATACGCAGTATTTT,CASSQGLAGADTQYF,TRBV5-1,TRBD2,-,TRBJ2-3
TGTGCCAGCAGTCTCGGGACAAACTATGGCTACACCTTC,CASSLGTNYGYTF,TRBV25-1,-,-,TRBJ1-2
TGTGCCAGCAGCACCCCCCCGGGGACAAACACTGAAGCTTTCTTT,CASSTPPGTNTEAFF,TRBV7-9,-,-,TRBJ1-1
TGTGCCAGCCGGACAGGGATAATAGAAGCGAACACCGGGGAGCTGTTTTTT,CASRTGIIEANTGELFF,TRBV7-9,TRBD1,-,TRBJ2-2
TGCAGCGTTGATCTAGCGGGGAGCGGGGAGCAGTTCTTC,CSVDLAGSGEQFF,TRBV29-1,TRBD2,-,TRBJ2-1
TGTGCCAGCAGCTCGGGAGCCGGGACAGATACGCAGTATTTT,CASSSGAGTDTQYF,TRBV5-4,-,few,TRBJ2-3
TGTGCCAGCAGTCTTATTCAGGGCACAGATACGCAGTATTTT,CASSLIQGTDTQYF,TRBV6-5,-,-,TRBJ2-3
TGTGCCACCAGTGATTTGGGACAGGGGGATGAAGAGCAGTTCTTC,CATSDLGQGDEEQFF,TRBV24-1,TRBD1,few,TRBJ2-1
TGTGCCAGCTCGGACGTAGGGGGTTCACCCCTCCACTTT,CASSDVGGSPLHF,TRBV9,-,-,TRBJ1-6
TGCAGCGTTGGGGAGGGCAGGGAGACCCAGTACTTC,CSVGEGRETQYF,TRBV29-1,TRBD2,once,TRBJ2-5
TGTGCCATCAGTGTGGGCAGGCTGGACACCGGGGAGCTGTTTTTT,CAISVGRLDTGELFF,TRBV10-3,-,-,TRBJ2-2
TGTGCCAGCAGCTTAGGGGGCTCGGGAGAGACCCAGTACTTC,CASSLGGSGETQYF,TRBV7-3,-,-,TRBJ2-5
TGTGCCAGCAAGGGGACTAGCTGGGGAGATACGCAGTATTTT,CASKGTSWGDTQYF,TRBV28,TRBD2,-,TRBJ2-3